This T cell receptor (beta chain) was identified in a study of cytomegalovirus exposure and HLA in healthy donors. The wider study: There were fewer than 130 million unique TCR beta sequences, drawn from approximately 180 million T cells, in an earlier analysis.

J was trimmed by 0 bases and V by 2 bases; bases with no gene match: 4. Germline CDR1 SGHVS, CDR2 FNYEAQ. This CDR3 comprises 17 residues. With regard to this clone: Its antigen remains unidentified.

Regarding the study as a whole: Clonal expansion, a later analysis showed, was greater in HLA-associated TCR beta chains than in equally common others.

PCR employed 60 Vbeta and 13 Jbeta primers. In the original processing: Counted up in a later analysis, unique TCR beta chains came to 60 million to 95 million, with about 9.9 million shared. Method: immunoSEQ multiplex PCR; TCRdb's copy keeps in-frame clones and lacks some. V, J and clone size are taken as reported in that table, and D and trimming were inferred from the DNA itself. This table has 75,000 to 90,000 clones, 60% to 85% appearing once. The source is a male donor in good health and CMV-seropositive. The rearrangement links TRBV7-6 to TRBJ1-3; TRBD1 agrees at 10 bases. What was sequenced was PBMCs. CDR3 sequence (DNA): TGTGCCAGCAGCTTAAGGACAGGGGGTAACTCTGGAAACACCATATATTTT. It yields the protein CASSLRTGGNSGNTIYF.